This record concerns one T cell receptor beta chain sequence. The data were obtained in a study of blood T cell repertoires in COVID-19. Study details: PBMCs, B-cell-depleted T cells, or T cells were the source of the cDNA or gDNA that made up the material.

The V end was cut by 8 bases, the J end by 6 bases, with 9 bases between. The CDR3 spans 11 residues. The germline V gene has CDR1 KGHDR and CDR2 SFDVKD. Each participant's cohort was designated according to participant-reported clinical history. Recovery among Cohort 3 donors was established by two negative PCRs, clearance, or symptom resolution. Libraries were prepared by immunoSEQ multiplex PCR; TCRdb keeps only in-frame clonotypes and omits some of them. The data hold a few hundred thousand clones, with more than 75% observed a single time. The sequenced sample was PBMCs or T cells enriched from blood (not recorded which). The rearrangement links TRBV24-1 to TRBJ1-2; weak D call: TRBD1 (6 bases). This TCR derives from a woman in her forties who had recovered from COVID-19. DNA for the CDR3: TGTGCCACCAATCGACAGGATGGCTACACCTTC. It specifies CATNRQDGYTF.